This T cell receptor (beta chain) was captured by sequencing in a study of regulatory T cells in long-lasting Graves disease. Through Arm-PCR of CDR3 regions and iRepertoire HTBI primers, TCR beta libraries were built. TCRdb passed the multiplex PCR reads through MiXCR, listing each CDR3 protein once. The sample has 350,000 to 500,000 distinct CDR3 sequences, around 20% seen once. This clonotype was detected many times. CDR1 is MNHEY, CDR2 SMNVEV, per germline (reference sequence). This CDR3 is built from 14 residues. V lost 3 bases to trimming and J lost 5 bases, with 10 bases between them. Noted time point: persistent/refractory GD, antithyroid drugs over 5 years with positive TRAb. RNA from PBMCs was the source of the TCR library.

The V and J genes are TRBV27 and TRBJ2-2; the D call may be TRBD1 or TRBD2 (5 bases each). The receptor was isolated from a female donor with Graves disease. Material: peripheral blood mononuclear cells (PBMCs), obtained when the disease was refractory, from a patient treated with antithyroid drugs. CDR3 protein: CASSLLGETGELFF. CDR3 sequence (DNA): TGTGCCAGCAGTTTGCTAGGGGAGACCGGGGAGCTGTTTTTT.